The 28 T cell receptor beta chains reported below all come from one sample, sequenced in a study of blood T cell repertoires in COVID-19. Method: immunoSEQ multiplex PCR; TCRdb's copy keeps in-frame clones and lacks some. The sample yields under 200,000 clones, roughly 83% seen once. The sequencing input was PBMCs or T cells enriched from blood (not recorded which). The receptors stem from a man in his forties with acute COVID-19.

J is TRBJ1-5 and V is TRBV28, with 10 bases identical to TRBD1. Germline V gives CDR1 MDHEN, CDR2 SYDVKM. The CDR3 spans 16 residues. V dropped 4 bases and J dropped 5; count of bases not matched to a gene: 8. Here the CDR3 DNA reads TGTGCCAGCAGTTCGACCGGGGACAGGGGTGATCAGCCCCAGCATTTT. Translation gives CASSSTGDRGDQPQHF.

The chain is built from TRBV30 and TRBJ1-6; unclear D gene. This CDR3 region has 14 residues. CDR1 GTSNPN and CDR2 SVGIG come from the germline V gene (reference sequence). Between the trimmed V and J ends, which lost 3 bases and 9 bases, there was a span of 15 bases. The CDR3 region is CAWRDGLAPSPLHF. In nucleotides, the CDR3 is TGTGCCTGGAGAGACGGCTTAGCTCCTTCACCCCTCCACTTT.

The chain employs TRBV18 and TRBJ2-6; possibly TRBD1 for D (6 bases). V lost 0 bases and J 1 base, leaving 19 bases between the germline ends. Germline loops: CDR1 KGHSH, CDR2 LQKENI. The CDR3 runs 20 residues. The CDR3 DNA reads as TGTGCCAGCTCACCACCAAAGGGGGACACTGACGTATCTGGGGCCAACGTCCTGACTTTC. Protein: CASSPPKGDTDVSGANVLTF.

Details on this clone: The junction does not match germline at one end; this may be a read error. This chain joins TRBV7-7 and TRBJ2-1, with D tentatively TRBD1 (5 bases). The CDR3 contains 15 residues. Germline loops: CDR1 SSHAT, CDR2 FNYEAQ (reference sequence). CDR3 in DNA: TGTGCTAGCAGCTTAGGCAGGGTCCCCTACAATGAGCAGTTCTTC. It encodes CASSLGRVPYNEQFF.

The CDR3 loop is CAWSTSSGAFF. The CDR3 DNA is TGTGCCTGGAGTACTAGCTCGGGGGCTTTCTTT. The J gene is TRBJ1-1, the V gene TRBV30; D is ambiguous. The CDR3 has 11 residues. Germline V CDR1 and CDR2: GTSNPN, SVGIG (reference sequence). V dropped 2 bases and J dropped 11 bases, with 12 bases sitting between them.

This clone was detected once. This chain links TRBV11-3 with TRBJ1-1, with D possibly TRBD1 on 5 matching bases. Trimming stripped 3 bases from V and 6 bases from J, with 11 bases between. The CDR3 extends over 13 amino acids. The germline V gene has CDR1 SGHNT and CDR2 YENEEA. CDR3 DNA: TGTGCCAGCAGCTTTCGGGGGGGAGCTGAAGCTTTCTTT. Translation gives CASSFRGGAEAFF.

The V gene is TRBV3-1 (or the pseudogene TRBV3-2), the J gene TRBJ1-1, with a weak D call TRBD1 (5 bases). Germline values: CDR1 LGHDT, CDR2 YNNKEL (reference sequence). This CDR3 contains 16 residues. V was pared by 1 base and J by 1 base, with 13 bases between. The chain's CDR3 is CASSQGIGHQNTEAFF. The CDR3 region has the DNA TGTGCCAGCAGCCAAGGTATTGGACACCAGAACACTGAAGCTTTCTTT.

The CDR3, as DNA: TGTGCCAGCAGCTTGGGTCCCAACCTCGGGGATACGCAGTATTTT. Its translation is CASSLGPNLGDTQYF. The gene calls are TRBV7-8 and TRBJ2-3; D is undetermined. The V end lost 3 bases, the J end lost 6 bases, and 16 bases lay between the germline ends. This CDR3 comprises 15 residues. The germline CDR1 and CDR2 sequences are SGHVS and FQNEAQ.

This rearrangement joins TRBV10-3 to TRBJ1-5; 8 nucleotides agree with TRBD1. The V gene's germline CDR1 is ENHRY and CDR2 SYGVKD. The ends lost 3 bases at V and 7 bases at J; junction bases unmatched: 8. The CDR3 extends over 15 amino acids. CDR3 bases: TGTGCCATCAGTGATGCGGACAGGGTGAGGCAGCCCCAGCATTTT. This sequence encodes CAISDADRVRQPQHF.

This rearrangement joins TRBV28 to TRBJ1-1, with D maybe TRBD1 (6 bases). Trimming stripped 7 bases from V and 5 bases from J, with 17 bases between. The CDR3 is 14 amino acids. The V gene's germline CDR1 is MDHEN and CDR2 SYDVKM. The CDR3 here is CASNGTPKGTEAFF. The CDR3 DNA sequence: TGTGCCAGCAATGGGACACCCAAGGGGACTGAAGCTTTCTTT.

The chain joins TRBV5-6 to TRBJ1-6; the D is unclear. The CDR3 has 14 amino acids. V lost 4 bases and J 6 bases, leaving 11 bases between the germline ends. The germline V gene encodes CDR1 SGHDT and CDR2 YYEEEE. The CDR3 loop reads CASSLGVTNSPLHF. DNA for the CDR3: TGTGCCAGCAGCCTGGGAGTTACTAATTCACCCCTCCACTTT. The variable domain in full, with the rest retrieved from reference TRBV5-6 and TRBJ1-6, is DAGVTQSPTHLIKTRGQQVTLRCSPKSGHDTVSWYQQALGQGPQFIFQYYEEEERQRGNFPDRFSGHQFPNYSSELNVNALLLGDSALYLCASSLGVTNSPLHFGNGTRLTVT.

The chain is built from TRBV4-2 and TRBJ2-7; D is possibly TRBD2 (5 bases). The CDR3 is 14 amino acids. CDR1 LGHNA and CDR2 YNFKEQ come from the germline V gene. V was clipped by 5 bases and J by 2 bases, with 13 bases between them. The CDR3 spells CASSLGSVAYEQYF. The CDR3 DNA reads as TGTGCCAGCAGCTTAGGTAGCGTCGCCTACGAGCAGTACTTC.

The rearrangement uses TRBV7-9 and TRBJ1-2, with TRBD1 as a possible D gene (5 bases). The CDR3 totals 13 residues. Trimming took 5 bases from V and 4 from J, leaving 11 bases between them. The germline CDR1 and CDR2 sequences are SEHNR and FQNEAQ (reference sequence). In nucleotides, the CDR3 is TGTGCCAGCAGCCGGGACTTAATCTATGGCTACACCTTC. This sequence encodes CASSRDLIYGYTF.

The chain has TRBV24-1 and TRBJ1-2; TRBD1 matches 8 bases. Germline loops: CDR1 KGHDR, CDR2 SFDVKD. Trimming took 2 bases from V and 4 from J; bases not matched to a gene: 11. This CDR3 contains 17 residues. The DNA of the CDR3 is TGTGCCACCAGTGATTCCCGGACAGGGCAATCAATCTATGGCTACACCTTC. Its translation: CATSDSRTGQSIYGYTF.

The chain has TRBV9 and TRBJ2-7; 7 positions match TRBD1. The V gene's germline CDR1 is SGDLS and CDR2 YYNGEE. V lost 4 bases, J lost 0 bases, and 4 bases stayed unmatched. CDR3 length: 14 amino acids. CDR3: CASSTRTGSYEQYF. CDR3 nucleotide sequence: TGTGCCAGCAGCACGAGGACAGGCTCCTACGAGCAGTACTTC.

This chain joins TRBV7-9 and TRBJ2-7; D remains ambiguous. The CDR3 extends over 14 amino acids. Trimming stripped 5 bases from V and 0 bases from J, with 11 bases between. CDR1 SEHNR and CDR2 FQNEAQ come from the germline V gene (reference sequence). The CDR3 reads CASSPLAVSYEQYF. The CDR3 DNA sequence: TGTGCCAGCAGCCCGTTAGCAGTCTCCTACGAGCAGTACTTC.

This chain uses TRBV6-2 or TRBV6-3 with TRBJ2-3, with D possibly matching TRBD2 (6 bases). CDR1 MNHEY and CDR2 SVGEGT come from the germline V gene. Trimming pared 4 bases from V and 1 base from J, leaving 9 bases between. The CDR3 is 14 residues long. This chain's CDR3 is CASSLASGTDTQYF. The CDR3 region has the DNA TGTGCCAGCAGTTTGGCTAGCGGCACAGATACGCAGTATTTT.

The V call is TRBV28, the J call TRBJ2-7; D is perhaps TRBD2 (5 bases). Trimming took off 4 bases at V and 4 bases at J, with 8 bases between the two ends. This CDR3 is built from 12 residues. Germline CDR1 and CDR2: MDHEN and SYDVKM. The CDR3 DNA reads as TGTGCCAGCAGTTCCCCGGGGTACGAGCAGTACTTC. This encodes CASSSPGYEQYF.

This clone was seen a single time. V gene TRBV7-2 combines with J gene TRBJ2-1; TRBD1 matches at 8 bases. Germline loops: CDR1 SGHTA, CDR2 FQGNSA. The CDR3 extends over 15 amino acids. J was trimmed by 5 bases and V by 7 bases; bases with no gene match: 10. The CDR3 DNA sequence: TGTGCCAGCACTACCTCCGGACAGGGCAACAATGAGCAGTTCTTC. It is translated as CASTTSGQGNNEQFF.

This rearrangement joins TRBV5-4 to TRBJ2-3; 10 bases are shared with TRBD1. CDR3 length: 17 residues. Germline trimming cut 4 bases from V and 3 bases from J; bases unmatched to any gene: 11. The germline CDR1 and CDR2 sequences are SGHNT and YYREEE (reference sequence). The CDR3 sequence is CASSPSPQGQGTDTQYF. CDR3 sequence (DNA): TGTGCCAGCAGCCCGAGCCCCCAGGGACAGGGGACAGATACGCAGTATTTT.

V usage is TRBV10-2 and J usage is TRBJ2-1, with D tentatively TRBD2 (7 bases). V was cut by 8 bases and J by 6 bases, with 14 bases left in between. The CDR3 is made up of 13 amino acids. Germline values: CDR1 WSHSY, CDR2 SAAADI. CDR3 amino acids: CASLRGAGNEQFF. CDR3 in DNA: TGCGCCAGCCTACGGGGGGCTGGCAATGAGCAGTTCTTC.

The J gene is TRBJ2-3, the V gene TRBV29-1; TRBD2 aligns across 10 bases. CDR1 and CDR2 from the germline V gene are SQVTM and ANQGSEA. This CDR3 region has 16 residues. The V and J ends lost 2 bases and 3 bases, in that order; junction bases with no gene match: 8. The CDR3 here is CSVEPLAGEWTDTQYF. The CDR3 DNA is TGCAGCGTTGAACCCCTAGCGGGAGAATGGACAGATACGCAGTATTTT.

This clone was seen many times. The gene calls are TRBV2 and TRBJ2-7, with 7 bases identical to TRBD2. With V trimmed by 7 bases and J by 4 bases, 10 bases remained unmatched. Germline CDR1 is SNHLY and CDR2 is FYNNEI. The CDR3 covers 14 residues. CDR3 region: CASKVESGMYEQYF. Here the CDR3 DNA reads TGTGCCAGCAAGGTCGAGAGCGGGATGTACGAGCAGTACTTC. The whole variable domain, remainder taken from reference TRBV2 and TRBJ2-7, is EPEVTQTPSHQVTQMGQEVILRCVPISNHLYFYWYRQILGQKVEFLVSFYNNEISEKSEIFDDQFSVERPDGSNFTLKIRSTKLEDSAMYFCASKVESGMYEQYFGPGTRLTVT.

The rearrangement uses TRBV7-8 and TRBJ1-2; tentatively, D is TRBD1 (5 bases). Germline CDR1 reads SGHVS; CDR2 reads FQNEAQ. CDR3 length: 13 amino acids. Trimming took 3 bases from V and 4 from J, leaving 9 bases between them. The CDR3 DNA sequence: TGTGCCAGCAGCTTGGGGCCCCTCTATGGCTACACCTTC. Protein: CASSLGPLYGYTF.

The chain employs TRBV2 and TRBJ2-1, with a possible D match to TRBD2 (5 bases). CDR1 is SNHLY, CDR2 FYNNEI, per germline. Trimming pared 6 bases from V and 7 bases from J, leaving 7 bases between. This CDR3 region has 11 residues. The DNA of the CDR3 is TGTGCCAGCAGCACGGGGAATGAGCAGTTCTTC. Translated, it gives CASSTGNEQFF.

V gene TRBV21-1 combines with J gene TRBJ2-5; the DNA was not used to check the table's D call, TRBD1. TRBV21-1 is a pseudogene segment. CDR3 length: 13 residues. The CDR3 sequence is CASSIRTEETQYF. The CDR3 DNA is TGTGCCAGCAGCATTAGGACAGAAGAGACCCAGTACTTC.

The chain combines TRBV2 with TRBJ2-3; TRBD2 might be the D (6 bases). Trimming removed 6 bases at V and 4 bases at J, with 11 bases between. The CDR3 runs to 13 residues. Germline CDR1 is SNHLY and CDR2 is FYNNEI. The CDR3 DNA reads as TGTGCCAGCAGGGAGGACTATTCAGATACGCAGTATTTT. Its protein product is CASREDYSDTQYF.

The chain has TRBV19 and TRBJ2-7, with D possibly matching TRBD2 (6 bases). Germline V gene data show CDR1 as LNHDA and CDR2 as SQIVND (reference sequence). V dropped 3 bases and J dropped 7 bases, with 16 bases sitting between them. The CDR3 is 14 amino acids. CDR3 nucleotide sequence: TGTGCCAGTAGTATGGTGGCGGGAACAAGGGAGCAGTACTTC. It specifies CASSMVAGTREQYF.